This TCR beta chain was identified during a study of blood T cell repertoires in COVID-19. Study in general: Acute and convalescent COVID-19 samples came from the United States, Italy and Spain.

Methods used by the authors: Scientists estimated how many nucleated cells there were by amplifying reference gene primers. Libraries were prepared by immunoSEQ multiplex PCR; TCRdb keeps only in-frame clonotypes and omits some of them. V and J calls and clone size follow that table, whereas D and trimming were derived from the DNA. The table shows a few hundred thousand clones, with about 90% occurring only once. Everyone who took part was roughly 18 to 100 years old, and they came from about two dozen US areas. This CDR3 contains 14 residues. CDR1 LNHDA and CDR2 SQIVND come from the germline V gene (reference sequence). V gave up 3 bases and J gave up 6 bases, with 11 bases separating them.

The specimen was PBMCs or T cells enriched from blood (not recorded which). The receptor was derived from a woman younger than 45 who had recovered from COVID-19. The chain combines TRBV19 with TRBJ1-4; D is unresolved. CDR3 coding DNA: TGTGCCAGTAGTATGAGCCCCGCGGATGAAAAACTGTTTTTT. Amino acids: CASSMSPADEKLFF.